These 7 T cell receptor beta chains were sequenced from one sample in a study of shared clonotypes between healthy human individuals. The protocol was immunoSEQ multiplex PCR, while the TCRdb copy is restricted to in-frame clones and leaves out a portion. The data show millions of clones, 85% to 95% seen once. Terminally differentiated effector memory CD45RA+ cells were excluded by CCR7 positive selection of CD45RO-negative cells. What was sequenced was naive CD8+ T cells from PBMCs. Receptor source: a man aged 18 to 29 in good health. Some clones in this sample may be carry-over from other donors' samples.

A single count supports this clone. The chain joins TRBV15 to TRBJ2-1, with 9 nucleotides matching TRBD1. This CDR3 has 14 residues. CDR1 is LNHNV and CDR2 is YYDKDF in the germline V gene (reference sequence). Trimming cost V 3 bases and J 5 bases; bases outside gene matches: 2. The chain's CDR3 is CATSRGDRDNEQFF. The CDR3, as DNA: TGTGCCACCAGCAGGGGGGACAGGGACAATGAGCAGTTCTTC.

The rearrangement joins TRBV7-9 to TRBJ1-1; D remains unclear. The length of the CDR3 is 13 residues. V was trimmed by 0 bases and J by 7 bases, leaving 9 bases between them. Looked up from germline, CDR1 is SEHNR and CDR2 is FQNEAQ (reference sequence). This CDR3 reads CASSLAPGFEAFF. The CDR3 nucleotides are TGTGCCAGCAGCTTAGCCCCGGGATTTGAAGCTTTCTTT.

This sequence joins TRBV30 and TRBJ2-7; 10 bases agree with TRBD1. Germline CDR1 reads GTSNPN; CDR2 reads SVGIG (reference sequence). The CDR3 has 13 residues. The V and J ends lost 5 bases and 7 bases, in that order; junction bases with no gene match: 8. The CDR3 loop is CAWSGTGVGEQYF. The CDR3 nucleotides are TGTGCCTGGTCCGGGACAGGGGTTGGTGAGCAGTACTTC. The variable domain in full, with the rest retrieved from reference TRBV30 and TRBJ2-7, is SQTIHQWPATLVQPVGSPLSLECTVEGTSNPNLYWYRQAAGRGLQLLFYSVGIGQISSEVPQNLSASRPQDRQFILSSKKLLLSDSGFYLCAWSGTGVGEQYFGPGTRLTVT.

The chain combines TRBV9 with TRBJ2-1, with 8 bases aligning to TRBD2. Losses at the gene ends were 0 bases for V and 7 bases for J; bases not matched to a gene: 9. The germline CDR1 and CDR2 sequences are SGDLS and YYNGEE. The CDR3 is 16 amino acids. CDR3 loop: CASSVGGRKVGNEQFF. CDR3 nucleotides: TGTGCCAGCAGCGTAGGCGGGAGGAAGGTTGGGAATGAGCAGTTCTTC.

The V call is TRBV9, the J call TRBJ2-2, with 8 bases fitting TRBD1. Germline CDR1 SGDLS, CDR2 YYNGEE. The CDR3 has 19 amino acids. V trimming: 3 bases; J trimming: 2 bases; junction bases outside the gene matches: 15. The CDR3 DNA reads TGTGCCAGCAGCGGCTTCACTTGGACAGGGAAACACAACACCGGGGAGCTGTTTTTT. It specifies CASSGFTWTGKHNTGELFF.

The V gene is TRBV9, the J gene TRBJ2-3; D remains ambiguous. Germline-derived CDR1 and CDR2 are SGDLS and YYNGEE. The length of the CDR3 is 12 residues. V lost 4 bases, J lost 7 bases, and 10 bases lay in between. The CDR3 DNA reads TGTGCCAGCAGCCCAGGACGGAATACGCAGTATTTT. Its translation: CASSPGRNTQYF.

The CDR3 sequence: CASSLGTTPSYNEQFF. The DNA of the CDR3 is TGTGCCAGCAGCTTGGGGACGACCCCCTCCTACAATGAGCAGTTCTTC. The chain combines TRBV11-2 with TRBJ2-1, with D possibly being TRBD1 or TRBD2 (5 bases each). CDR1 and CDR2 from the germline V gene are SGHAT and FQNNGV. V lost 3 bases, J lost 0 bases, and 12 bases lay in between. This CDR3 contains 16 residues.